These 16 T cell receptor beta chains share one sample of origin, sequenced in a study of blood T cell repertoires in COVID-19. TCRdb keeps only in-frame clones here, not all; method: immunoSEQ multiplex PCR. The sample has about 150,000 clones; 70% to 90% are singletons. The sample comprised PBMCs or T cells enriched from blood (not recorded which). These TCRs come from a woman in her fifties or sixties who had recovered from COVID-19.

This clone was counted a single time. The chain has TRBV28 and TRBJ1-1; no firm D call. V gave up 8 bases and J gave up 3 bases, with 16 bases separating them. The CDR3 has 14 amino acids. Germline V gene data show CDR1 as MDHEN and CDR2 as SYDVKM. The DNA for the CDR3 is TGTGCCAGCGATACGAGGCCGTCATACACTGAAGCTTTCTTT. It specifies CASDTRPSYTEAFF.

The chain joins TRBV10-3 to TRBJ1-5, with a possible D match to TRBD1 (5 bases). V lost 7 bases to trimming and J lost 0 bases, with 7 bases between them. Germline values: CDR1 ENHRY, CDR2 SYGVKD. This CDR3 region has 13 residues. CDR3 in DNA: TGTGCCATCAAAGGGGATAGCAATCAGCCCCAGCATTTT. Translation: CAIKGDSNQPQHF.

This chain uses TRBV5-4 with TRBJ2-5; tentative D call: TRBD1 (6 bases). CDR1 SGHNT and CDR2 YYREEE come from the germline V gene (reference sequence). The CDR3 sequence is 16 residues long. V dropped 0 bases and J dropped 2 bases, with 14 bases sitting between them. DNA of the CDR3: TGTGCCAGCAGCTTGGCCCCCAGGGGTGGGCAAGAGACCCAGTACTTC. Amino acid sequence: CASSLAPRGGQETQYF.

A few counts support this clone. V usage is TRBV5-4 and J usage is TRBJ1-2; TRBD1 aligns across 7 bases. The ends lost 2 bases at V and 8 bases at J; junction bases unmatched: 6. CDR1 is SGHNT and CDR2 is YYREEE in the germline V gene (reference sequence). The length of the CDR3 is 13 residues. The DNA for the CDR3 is TGTGCCAGCAGCTTTGGACAGGACCTAGGCTACACCTTC. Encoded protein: CASSFGQDLGYTF. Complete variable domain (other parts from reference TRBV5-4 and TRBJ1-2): ETGVTQSPTHLIKTRGQQVTLRCSSQSGHNTVSWYQQALGQGPQFIFQYYREEENGRGNFPPRFSGLQFPNYSSELNVNALELDDSALYLCASSFGQDLGYTFGSGTRLTVV.

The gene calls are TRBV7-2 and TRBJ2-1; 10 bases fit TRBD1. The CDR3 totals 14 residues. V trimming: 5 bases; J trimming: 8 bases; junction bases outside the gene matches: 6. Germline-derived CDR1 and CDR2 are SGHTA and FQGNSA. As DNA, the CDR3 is TGTGCCAGCAGCCGTGACAGGGGGCGGGATGAGCAGTTCTTC. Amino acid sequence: CASSRDRGRDEQFF.

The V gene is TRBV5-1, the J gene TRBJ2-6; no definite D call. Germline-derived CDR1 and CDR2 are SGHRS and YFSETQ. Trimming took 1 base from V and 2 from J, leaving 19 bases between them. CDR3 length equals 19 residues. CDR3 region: CASSLIYQGALTGANVLTF. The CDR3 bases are TGCGCCAGCAGCTTGATTTATCAAGGAGCTCTCACTGGGGCCAACGTCCTGACTTTC.

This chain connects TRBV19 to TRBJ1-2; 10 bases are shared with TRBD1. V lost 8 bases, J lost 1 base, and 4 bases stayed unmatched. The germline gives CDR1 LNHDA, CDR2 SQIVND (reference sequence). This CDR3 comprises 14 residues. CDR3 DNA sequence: TGTGCCAGTCGGGACAGGGGATTTAACTATGGCTACACCTTC. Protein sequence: CASRDRGFNYGYTF.

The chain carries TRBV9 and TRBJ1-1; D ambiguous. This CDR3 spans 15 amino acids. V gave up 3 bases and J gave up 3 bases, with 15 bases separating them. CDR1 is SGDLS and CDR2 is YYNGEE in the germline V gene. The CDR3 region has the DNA TGTGCCAGCAGCGCGGGATGGCAGCCGTACACTGAAGCTTTCTTT. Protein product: CASSAGWQPYTEAFF. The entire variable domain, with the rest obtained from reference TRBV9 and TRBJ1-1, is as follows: DSGVTQTPKHLITATGQRVTLRCSPRSGDLSVYWYQQSLDQGLQFLIQYYNGEERAKGNILERFSAQQFPDLHSELNLSSLELGDSALYFCASSAGWQPYTEAFFGQGTRLTVV.

CDR3 DNA sequence: TGCGCCAGCAGCCTTCGGGTCACAGGGCACACCGGGGAGCTGTTTTTT. Translated: CASSLRVTGHTGELFF. This chain joins TRBV4-1 and TRBJ2-2, with a tentative D call TRBD1 (6 bases). Between the trimmed V and J ends, which lost 4 bases and 3 bases, there was a span of 15 bases. Germline lookup yields CDR1 MGHRA and CDR2 YSYEKL. This CDR3 has 16 amino acids.

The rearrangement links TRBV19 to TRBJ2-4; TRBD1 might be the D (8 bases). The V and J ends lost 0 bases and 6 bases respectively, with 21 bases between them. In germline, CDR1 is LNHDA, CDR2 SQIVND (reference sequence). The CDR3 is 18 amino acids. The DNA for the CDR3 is TGTGCCAGTAGTATAGATACCCTACAGGGGGGGGGACGAAACATTCAGTACTTC. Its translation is CASSIDTLQGGGRNIQYF. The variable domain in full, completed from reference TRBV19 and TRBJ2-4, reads DGGITQSPKYLFRKEGQNVTLSCEQNLNHDAMYWYRQDPGQGLRLIYYSQIVNDFQKGDIAEGYSVSREKKESFPLTVTSAQKNPTAFYLCASSIDTLQGGGRNIQYFGAGTRLSVL.

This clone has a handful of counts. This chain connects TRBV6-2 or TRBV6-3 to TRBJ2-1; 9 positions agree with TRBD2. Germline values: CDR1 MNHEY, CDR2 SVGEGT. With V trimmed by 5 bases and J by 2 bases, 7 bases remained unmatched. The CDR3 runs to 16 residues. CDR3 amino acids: CASSTLGGGAYNEQFF. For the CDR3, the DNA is TGTGCCAGCAGTACCTTGGGCGGGGGGGCCTACAATGAGCAGTTCTTC.

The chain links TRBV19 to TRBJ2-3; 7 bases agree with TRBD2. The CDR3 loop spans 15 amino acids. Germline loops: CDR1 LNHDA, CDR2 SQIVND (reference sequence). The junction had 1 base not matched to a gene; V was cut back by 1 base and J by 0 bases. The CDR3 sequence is CASSIVGGSTDTQYF. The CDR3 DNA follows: TGTGCCAGTAGTATAGTCGGGGGGAGCACAGATACGCAGTATTTT.

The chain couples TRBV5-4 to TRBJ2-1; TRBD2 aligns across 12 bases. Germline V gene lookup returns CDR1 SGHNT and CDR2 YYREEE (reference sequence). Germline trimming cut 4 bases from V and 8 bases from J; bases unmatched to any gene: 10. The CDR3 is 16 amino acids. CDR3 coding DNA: TGTGCCAGCAGCCGGGCTAGCGGGGGGGTAGTCCATGAGCAGTTCTTC. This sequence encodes CASSRASGGVVHEQFF.

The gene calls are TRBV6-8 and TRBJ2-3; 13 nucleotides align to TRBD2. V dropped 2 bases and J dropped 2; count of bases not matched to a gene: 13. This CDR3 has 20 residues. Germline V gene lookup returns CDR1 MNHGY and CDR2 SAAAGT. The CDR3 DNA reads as TGTGCCAGCAGTTACCCCGGACTAGCGGGGGTCTCCATCCCCACAGATACGCAGTATTTT. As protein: CASSYPGLAGVSIPTDTQYF.

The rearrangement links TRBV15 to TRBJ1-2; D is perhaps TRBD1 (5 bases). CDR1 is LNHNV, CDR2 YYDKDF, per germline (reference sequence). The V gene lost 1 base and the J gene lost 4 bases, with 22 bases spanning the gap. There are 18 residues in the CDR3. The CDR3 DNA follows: TGTGCCACCAGCAGAGTATCTAGGGTGACAGTCTCTCCCTATGGCTACACCTTC. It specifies CATSRVSRVTVSPYGYTF.

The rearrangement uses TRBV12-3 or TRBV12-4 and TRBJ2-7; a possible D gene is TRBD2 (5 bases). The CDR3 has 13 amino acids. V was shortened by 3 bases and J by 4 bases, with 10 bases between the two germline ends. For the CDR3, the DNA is TGTGCCAGCAGTTTCAATGAGGGATACGAGCAGTACTTC. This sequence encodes CASSFNEGYEQYF.